Listed here are 10 T cell receptor beta chains from one sample, sequenced in a study of blood T cell repertoires in COVID-19. Sequencing used immunoSEQ multiplex PCR; TCRdb keeps in-frame clones, though not all of them. Among about 140,000 clones listed, 87% were seen once. The sequenced material came from peripheral blood. The receptor set was obtained from a woman aged 40 to 55 with acute or convalescent COVID-19.

The V gene is TRBV5-8, the J gene TRBJ2-2; D is unresolved. The CDR3 runs 14 residues. V lost 0 bases to trimming and J lost 4 bases, with 7 bases between them. Germline lookup yields CDR1 SGHTS and CDR2 YDEGEE. CDR3 in amino acids: CASSLAFPTGELFF. In DNA, the CDR3 is TGTGCCAGCAGCTTGGCCTTTCCCACCGGGGAGCTGTTTTTT.

The chain combines TRBV18 with TRBJ2-1; D might be TRBD2 (5 bases). The CDR3 totals 16 residues. Germline CDR1 is KGHSH and CDR2 is LQKENI. The V end was cut by 4 bases, the J end by 3 bases, with 16 bases between. CDR3: CASSRPGTGGYNEQFF. In DNA, the CDR3 is TGTGCCAGCTCACGACCGGGAACCGGAGGCTACAATGAGCAGTTCTTC.

This chain uses TRBV4-3 with TRBJ2-7; 7 bases align to TRBD1. Germline V lookup: CDR1 LGHNA, CDR2 YSLEER. The CDR3 runs to 15 residues. V dropped 2 bases and J dropped 1; count of bases not matched to a gene: 5. Here the CDR3 reads CASSQYRGYSYEQYF. The CDR3 DNA reads as TGCGCCAGCAGCCAATACAGGGGTTATTCCTACGAGCAGTACTTC.

The V call is TRBV24-1, the J call TRBJ1-6; perhaps TRBD1 as D (5 bases). Between the trimmed V and J ends, which lost 9 bases and 0 bases, there was a span of 14 bases. Looked up from germline, CDR1 is KGHDR and CDR2 is SFDVKD. The CDR3 consists of 16 residues. CDR3 residues: CATGNRLSSYNSPLHF. CDR3 coding DNA: TGTGCCACCGGGAACAGGTTGAGCTCCTATAATTCACCCCTCCACTTT.

The gene calls are TRBV7-9 and TRBJ1-1; unclear D gene. This CDR3 has 14 amino acids. Germline values: CDR1 SEHNR, CDR2 FQNEAQ (reference sequence). Trimming stripped 8 bases from V and 2 bases from J, with 15 bases between. CDR3: CASDGVTPNTEAFF. In nucleotides, the CDR3 is TGTGCCAGCGACGGGGTAACACCAAACACTGAAGCTTTCTTT. Drawing the rest from reference TRBV7-9 and TRBJ1-1, the complete variable domain is DTGVSQNPRHKITKRGQNVTFRCDPISEHNRLYWYRQTLGQGPEFLTYFQNEAQLEKSRLLSDRFSAERPKGSFSTLEIQRTEQGDSAMYLCASDGVTPNTEAFFGQGTRLTVV.

The chain recombines TRBV7-9 with TRBJ2-1, with D perhaps matching TRBD2 (6 bases). Per the germline V gene, CDR1 is SEHNR and CDR2 is FQNEAQ (reference sequence). CDR3 length equals 15 residues. V was pared by 9 bases and J by 0 bases, with 15 bases between. This CDR3 reads CASILALVSYNEQFF. The CDR3 DNA sequence: TGTGCCAGTATACTAGCTCTGGTCTCCTACAATGAGCAGTTCTTC.

The chain links TRBV3-1 (or the pseudogene TRBV3-2) to TRBJ1-5, with TRBD1 matching 7 bases. The germline gives CDR1 LGHDT, CDR2 YNNKEL (reference sequence). This CDR3 region has 15 residues. With 1 base clipped from V and 7 bases from J, the junction kept 7 bases outside the gene matches. The CDR3 loop reads CASSQADRAGQPQHF. CDR3 in DNA: TGTGCCAGCAGCCAAGCTGACAGGGCGGGGCAGCCCCAGCATTTT.

This sequence joins TRBV7-6 and TRBJ2-2, with D uncertain. CDR1 and CDR2 (germline): SGHVS, FNYEAQ. Trimming removed 5 bases at V and 4 bases at J, with 20 bases between. CDR3 size: 17 residues. The CDR3 loop is CASSHDRFNPGTGELFF. The CDR3 bases are TGTGCCAGCAGCCACGACCGGTTCAACCCGGGCACCGGGGAGCTGTTTTTT.

The chain couples TRBV7-8 to TRBJ2-7, with 11 bases lining up with TRBD2. V lost 5 bases, J lost 1 base, and 10 bases stayed unmatched. The germline CDR1 and CDR2 sequences are SGHVS and FQNEAQ. This CDR3 region has 17 residues. The CDR3 is CASSREGGTSGSYEQYF. The CDR3 nucleotides read TGTGCCAGCAGCAGGGAAGGAGGGACTAGCGGTTCCTACGAGCAGTACTTC.

This chain uses TRBV30 with TRBJ1-6; no firm D call. From germline, CDR1 is GTSNPN and CDR2 SVGIG (reference sequence). V was pared by 0 bases and J by 10 bases, with 10 bases between. The length of the CDR3 is 13 residues. CDR3 nucleotides: TGTGCCTGGAGTGTACTTGAGGGATCACCCCTCCACTTT. It translates to CAWSVLEGSPLHF.